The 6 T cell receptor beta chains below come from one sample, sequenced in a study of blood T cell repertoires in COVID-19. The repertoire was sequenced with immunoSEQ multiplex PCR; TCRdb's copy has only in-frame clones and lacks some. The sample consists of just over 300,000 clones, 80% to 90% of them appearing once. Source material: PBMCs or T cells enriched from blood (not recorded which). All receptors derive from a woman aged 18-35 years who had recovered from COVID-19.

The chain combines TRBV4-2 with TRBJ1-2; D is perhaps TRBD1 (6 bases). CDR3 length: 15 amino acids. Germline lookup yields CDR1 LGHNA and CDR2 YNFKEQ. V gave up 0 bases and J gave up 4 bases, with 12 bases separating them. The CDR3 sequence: CASSQDWGGGYGYTF. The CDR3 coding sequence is TGTGCCAGCAGCCAAGATTGGGGAGGGGGCTATGGCTACACCTTC.

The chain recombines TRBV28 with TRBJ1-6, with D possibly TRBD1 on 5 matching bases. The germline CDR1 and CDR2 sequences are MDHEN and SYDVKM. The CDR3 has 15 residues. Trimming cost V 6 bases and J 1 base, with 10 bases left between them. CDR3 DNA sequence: TGTGCCAGCAGACGGGGGTTTTCCTATAATTCACCCCTCCACTTT. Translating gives CASRRGFSYNSPLHF. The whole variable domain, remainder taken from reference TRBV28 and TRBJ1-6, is DVKVTQSSRYLVKRTGEKVFLECVQDMDHENMFWYRQDPGLGLRLIYFSYDVKMKEKGDIPEGYSVSREKKERFSLILESASTNQTSMYLCASRRGFSYNSPLHFGNGTRLTVT.

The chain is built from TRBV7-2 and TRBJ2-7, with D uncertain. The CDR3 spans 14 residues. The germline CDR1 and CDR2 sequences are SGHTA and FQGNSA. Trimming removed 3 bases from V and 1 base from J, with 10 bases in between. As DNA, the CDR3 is TGTGCCAGCAGCTTGGAAGACATTTCCTACGAGCAGTACTTC. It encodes CASSLEDISYEQYF.

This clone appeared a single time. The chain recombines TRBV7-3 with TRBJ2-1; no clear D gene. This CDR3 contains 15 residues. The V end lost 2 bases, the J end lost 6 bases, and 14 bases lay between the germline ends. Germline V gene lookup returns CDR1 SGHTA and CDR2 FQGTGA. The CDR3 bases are TGTGCCAGCAGCTTATTGTCAATCCCAGGCAATGAGCAGTTCTTC. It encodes CASSLLSIPGNEQFF.

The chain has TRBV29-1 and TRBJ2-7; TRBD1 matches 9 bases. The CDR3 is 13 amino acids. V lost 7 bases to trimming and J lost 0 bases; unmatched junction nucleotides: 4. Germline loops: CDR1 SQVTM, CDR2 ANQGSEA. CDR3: CSGDRGASYEQYF. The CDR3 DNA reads TGCAGCGGTGACAGGGGGGCCTCCTACGAGCAGTACTTC.

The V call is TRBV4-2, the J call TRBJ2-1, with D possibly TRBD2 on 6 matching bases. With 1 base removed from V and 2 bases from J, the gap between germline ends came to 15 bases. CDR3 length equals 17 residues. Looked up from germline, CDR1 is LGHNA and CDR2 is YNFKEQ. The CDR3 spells CASSQVSGGAAYNEQFF. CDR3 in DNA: TGTGCCAGCAGCCAAGTTAGCGGCGGCGCTGCCTACAATGAGCAGTTCTTC.